These 28 T cell receptor beta chains were sequenced from one sample in a study of T cells after posttransplantation cyclophosphamide. Measured with immunoSEQ multiplex PCR; TCRdb has only the in-frame clones, and not every one. The sample has 66,000 or so clones, about 93% seen once. Sequencing was carried out using PBMCs. The source of these receptors is a woman aged 30 to 39 in good health and a related stem cell transplant donor.

CDR3 coding DNA: TGTGCCAGCTCACCCCCTGCTCTCGAGCAGTTCTTC. Protein: CASSPPALEQFF. The rearrangement joins TRBV18 to TRBJ2-1; D remains unclear. The germline CDR1 and CDR2 sequences are KGHSH and LQKENI. The CDR3 loop spans 12 amino acids. V shed 3 bases and J shed 10 bases, with 10 bases lying between them.

This sequence joins TRBV5-6 and TRBJ1-3, with a tentative D call TRBD1 (5 bases). Looked up from germline, CDR1 is SGHDT and CDR2 is YYEEEE. The CDR3 consists of 13 residues. The ends were cut back, 4 bases at V and 4 bases at J, with 9 bases in the middle. In DNA, the CDR3 is TGTGCCAGCAGCAGGGGTATCGGAAACACCATATATTTT. Its protein is CASSRGIGNTIYF.

Remarks on this clone: Within the sample, other DNA sequences also encode this same CDR3. The V gene is TRBV19, the J gene TRBJ1-1, with D possibly matching TRBD1 (5 bases). The CDR3 spans 11 residues. CDR1 is LNHDA, CDR2 SQIVND, per germline (reference sequence). V was shortened by 4 bases and J by 8 bases, with 8 bases between the two germline ends. The CDR3, as DNA: TGTGCCAGTAGTACGAGGACAGAAGCTTTCTTT. Translation gives CASSTRTEAFF. The full variable domain, rest sourced from reference TRBV19 and TRBJ1-1, is DGGITQSPKYLFRKEGQNVTLSCEQNLNHDAMYWYRQDPGQGLRLIYYSQIVNDFQKGDIAEGYSVSREKKESFPLTVTSAQKNPTAFYLCASSTRTEAFFGQGTRLTVV.

The rearrangement joins TRBV30 to TRBJ2-2; 15 bases map to TRBD2. CDR3 length equals 15 residues. V was pared by 8 bases and J by 6 bases, with 7 bases of the junction left unmatched. Germline V gives CDR1 GTSNPN, CDR2 SVGIG (reference sequence). The CDR3 here is CALGLAGGLAGELFF. The CDR3 DNA sequence: TGTGCCCTAGGACTAGCGGGGGGGCTCGCCGGGGAGCTGTTTTTT. The full variable domain, rest sourced from reference TRBV30 and TRBJ2-2, is SQTIHQWPATLVQPVGSPLSLECTVEGTSNPNLYWYRQAAGRGLQLLFYSVGIGQISSEVPQNLSASRPQDRQFILSSKKLLLSDSGFYLCALGLAGGLAGELFFGEGSRLTVL.

The genes are TRBV19 and TRBJ1-3; 7 bases align to TRBD1. This CDR3 comprises 14 residues. Germline values: CDR1 LNHDA, CDR2 SQIVND (reference sequence). V trimming: 8 bases; J trimming: 4 bases; junction bases outside the gene matches: 8. For the CDR3, the DNA is TGTGCCAGTGAAACAGGGGATAAGGGAAACACCATATATTTT. This encodes CASETGDKGNTIYF.

V is TRBV7-6 and J is TRBJ1-1, with unresolved D. Trimming stripped 4 bases from V and 0 bases from J, with 6 bases between. CDR3 size: 13 residues. From germline, CDR1 is SGHVS and CDR2 FNYEAQ. The CDR3 sequence is CASSYQVNTEAFF. The CDR3 coding sequence is TGTGCCAGCAGCTATCAAGTGAACACTGAAGCTTTCTTT.

This clone was picked up one time. The rearrangement links TRBV6-5 to TRBJ1-3; D is possibly TRBD1 (5 bases). The length of the CDR3 is 15 residues. Germline V gene lookup returns CDR1 MNHEY and CDR2 SVGAGI. V dropped 6 bases and J dropped 0 bases, with 12 bases sitting between them. Here the CDR3 DNA reads TGTGCCAGCAGCTATGACAGTTTCTCTGGAAACACCATATATTTT. Residues: CASSYDSFSGNTIYF.

This clone was recorded only once. The chain couples TRBV7-2 to TRBJ2-5; 8 nucleotides line up with TRBD1. Germline CDR1 is SGHTA and CDR2 is FQGNSA. The CDR3 runs to 15 residues. J lost 1 base, V lost 5 bases, and 6 bases had no gene match. The CDR3 DNA reads TGTGCCAGCAGCACCGGACAGGGTCCCCAAGAGACCCAGTACTTC. It translates to CASSTGQGPQETQYF.

The V gene is TRBV4-1, the J gene TRBJ2-1; 7 bases align to TRBD2. The CDR3 consists of 19 residues. Germline CDR1 reads MGHRA; CDR2 reads YSYEKL. The trim removed 0 bases at V and 3 bases at J, leaving 14 bases unmatched. The CDR3 DNA is TGCGCCAGCAGCCAAGACCTTCCAGCGGGGCCCGGAATCTACAATGAGCAGTTCTTC. It is translated as CASSQDLPAGPGIYNEQFF.

This clone came up once. The DNA for the CDR3 is TGTGCCAGCTCACCTCCCGCGGAGAAAGTACGCTACACCTTC. It codes for CASSPPAEKVRYTF. This chain links TRBV18 with TRBJ1-2; D unresolved. This CDR3 region has 14 residues. Germline assignment: CDR1 KGHSH and CDR2 LQKENI. The V end lost 3 bases, the J end lost 9 bases, and 17 bases lay between the germline ends.

The V call is TRBV7-9, the J call TRBJ2-3; 10 bases are shared with TRBD2. V lost 2 bases and J lost 1; bases outside the gene matches: 3. Germline CDR1 reads SEHNR; CDR2 reads FQNEAQ (reference sequence). This CDR3 comprises 16 residues. CDR3 region: CASSLSLAGGTDTQYF. For the CDR3, the DNA is TGTGCCAGCAGCTTATCCCTAGCGGGGGGCACAGATACGCAGTATTTT.

V gene TRBV7-2 combines with J gene TRBJ2-1; 13 bases line up with TRBD2. Trimming took 5 bases from V and 4 from J; bases not matched to a gene: 5. Germline loops: CDR1 SGHTA, CDR2 FQGNSA. The CDR3 has 16 residues. The CDR3 reads CASSAGLAGRYNEQFF. The CDR3 DNA reads TGTGCCAGCAGCGCGGGACTAGCGGGGCGATACAATGAGCAGTTCTTC.

This rearrangement joins TRBV5-6 to TRBJ2-5; no firm D call. The DNA end favors TRBJ2-7, so the J call may be wrong. This CDR3 is built from 13 residues. CDR1 SGHDT and CDR2 YYEEEE come from the germline V gene. The CDR3 sequence: CASSLAGTYEQYF. The CDR3 DNA is TGTGCCAGCAGCTTGGCGGGCACCTACGAGCAGTACTTC.

The rearrangement links TRBV28 to TRBJ2-1, with D uncertain. This CDR3 comprises 13 residues. V was pared by 4 bases and J by 5 bases, with 9 bases between. Germline assignment: CDR1 MDHEN and CDR2 SYDVKM. This CDR3 is CASSSAVNNEQFF. CDR3 nucleotide sequence: TGTGCCAGCAGTTCGGCGGTTAACAATGAGCAGTTCTTC.

In this sample, this clone turned up once. This sequence joins TRBV28 and TRBJ1-2; no clear D gene. CDR1 and CDR2 (germline): MDHEN, SYDVKM. CDR3 length: 13 amino acids. Trimming removed 6 bases at V and 2 bases at J, with 10 bases between. CDR3 DNA: TGTGCCAGCAGCTACGACGGAAACTATGGCTACACCTTC. It translates to CASSYDGNYGYTF.

The gene calls are TRBV27 and TRBJ1-5; the match to TRBD1 covers 7 bases. Germline values: CDR1 MNHEY, CDR2 SMNVEV (reference sequence). This CDR3 contains 14 residues. V gave up 5 bases and J gave up 7 bases; unmatched junction bases: 8. The CDR3 bases are TGTGCCAGCAGTCAAACAGGGGCGGCGCAGCCCCAGCATTTT. Its protein is CASSQTGAAQPQHF.

This chain uses TRBV10-3 with TRBJ1-1; D might be TRBD1 (5 bases). Per the germline V gene, CDR1 is ENHRY and CDR2 is SYGVKD. V lost 0 bases and J 7 bases, leaving 9 bases between the germline ends. The CDR3 consists of 13 residues. The CDR3 reads CAISESQGGEAFF. The CDR3 nucleotides are TGTGCCATCAGTGAGTCTCAGGGCGGTGAAGCTTTCTTT.

CDR3: CASGLVGETQYF. CDR3 nucleotide sequence: TGTGCTAGTGGTTTGGTCGGGGAGACCCAGTACTTC. The chain employs TRBV12-5 and TRBJ2-5; no definite D call. This CDR3 spans 12 amino acids. The V end was cut by 0 bases, the J end by 5 bases, with 4 bases between. Germline CDR1 and CDR2: LGHNT and FRNRAP.

This clone showed up just once. The chain recombines TRBV5-4 with TRBJ1-3; 8 bases are a match to TRBD1. The germline V gene has CDR1 SGHNT and CDR2 YYREEE (reference sequence). Losses at the gene ends were 0 bases for V and 0 bases for J; bases not matched to a gene: 5. CDR3 length: 17 amino acids. CDR3 DNA sequence: TGTGCCAGCAGCTTGGCTTCAGGGGGCAGCTCTGGAAACACCATATATTTT. This sequence encodes CASSLASGGSSGNTIYF.

This chain uses TRBV6-6 with TRBJ2-7, with D tentatively TRBD1 (6 bases). V lost 5 bases to trimming and J lost 3 bases, with 11 bases between them. Germline CDR1 is MNHNY and CDR2 is SVGAGI (reference sequence). The CDR3 consists of 13 residues. DNA for the CDR3: TGTGCCAGCAGTAAAGGGACAAACTACGAGCAGTACTTC. Its translation: CASSKGTNYEQYF.

This rearrangement joins TRBV28 to TRBJ1-2; the D is unclear. Germline V gene data show CDR1 as MDHEN and CDR2 as SYDVKM. The CDR3 covers 12 residues. The V end was cut by 5 bases, the J end by 2 bases, with 6 bases between. The CDR3 sequence: CASSPANYGYTF. CDR3 DNA: TGTGCCAGCAGTCCAGCGAACTATGGCTACACCTTC.

CDR3 in DNA: TGCGCCAGCAGACCCGACAGGGATGCCTACGAGCAGTACTTC. Protein: CASRPDRDAYEQYF. The V and J genes are TRBV5-1 and TRBJ2-7; 7 bases are shared with TRBD1. With V trimmed by 5 bases and J by 2 bases, 7 bases remained unmatched. This CDR3 has 14 residues. Germline CDR1 reads SGHRS; CDR2 reads YFSETQ.

The chain recombines TRBV29-1 with TRBJ1-1; D remains ambiguous. The CDR3 length is 13 residues. Germline CDR1 reads SQVTM; CDR2 reads ANQGSEA. V was trimmed by 6 bases and J by 2 bases, leaving 13 bases between them. The CDR3 nucleotides read TGCAGCGTGTGCAGGATTTTAAACACTGAAGCTTTCTTT. This translates into CSVCRILNTEAFF.

This chain joins TRBV18 and TRBJ1-1; D possibly corresponds to TRBD1 (5 bases). CDR3 length: 14 residues. Trimming left V 2 bases short and J 3 bases short, with 10 bases between. Germline lookup yields CDR1 KGHSH and CDR2 LQKENI. The CDR3 nucleotides are TGTGCCAGCTCACCAAACGGAGGGGACACTGAAGCTTTCTTT. This translates into CASSPNGGDTEAFF.

The V and J genes are TRBV4-1 and TRBJ2-7; D possibly matches TRBD1 or TRBD2 (5 bases each). CDR3 length: 13 residues. Per the germline V gene, CDR1 is MGHRA and CDR2 is YSYEKL. Trimming took 3 bases from V and 10 from J, leaving 16 bases between them. The CDR3 spells CASSQLPGPPQYF. The CDR3 coding sequence is TGCGCCAGCAGCCAGCTACCGGGGCCACCCCAGTACTTC.

The chain links TRBV5-6 to TRBJ2-1; D unresolved. The CDR3 spans 12 residues. Germline CDR1 reads SGHDT; CDR2 reads YYEEEE. Between the trimmed V and J ends, which lost 2 bases and 13 bases, there was a span of 13 bases. This chain's CDR3 is CASSFWSRDQFF. The CDR3 coding sequence is TGTGCCAGCAGCTTCTGGAGTCGTGATCAGTTCTTC.

The rearrangement joins TRBV30 to TRBJ2-7; 10 nucleotides align to TRBD2. The V and J ends lost 0 bases and 5 bases, in that order; junction bases with no gene match: 4. The CDR3 has 14 amino acids. The germline V gene has CDR1 GTSNPN and CDR2 SVGIG (reference sequence). The CDR3 spells CAWSVGLAVNEQYF. CDR3 nucleotides: TGTGCCTGGAGTGTTGGACTAGCGGTCAACGAGCAGTACTTC.

This clone was seen a few times. This chain uses TRBV5-1 with TRBJ2-5, with 8 positions matching TRBD1. The germline gives CDR1 SGHRS, CDR2 YFSETQ. After removal of 4 bases from V and 4 bases from J, the junction contained 6 bases not matched to a gene. The CDR3 extends over 14 amino acids. CDR3 residues: CASSPGQGGETQYF. In DNA form, the CDR3 reads TGCGCCAGCAGCCCCGGACAGGGAGGAGAGACCCAGTACTTC.